What follows is one T cell receptor beta chain and its context. The target antigen is unknown. The data belong to a study of T-cell memory formation after mild COVID-19. Background on the study: Across donors, TCR clusters were largely donor specific. Study results and limitations: Researchers report contracting CD4+ clones mostly in CM and EM, with CD8+ clones in EMRA. Second-wave clones with a day 37 peak had unconfirmed SARS-CoV-2 specificity.

Using constant-segment primers, 5'RACE produced TCR alpha and TCR beta cDNA libraries carrying sample barcodes and UMIs. One entry per CDR3 protein results from TCRdb running MiXCR on the 5' RACE reads. The table has about 360,000 distinct CDR3 sequences, 10% to 15% seen once; the top ten hold about 21%. Sequenced sample: PBMCs or a T cell subset sorted from them (not recorded which). The sequence came from a man aged 18 to 30 who had mild COVID-19 (a few samples of this study predate the infection). Cell type and time point are not known.

The CDR3 sequence: CASSQGLAASSYNEQFF. The CDR3 DNA sequence: TGCGCCAGCAGCCAAGGCCTGGCCGCCAGCTCCTACAATGAGCAGTTCTTC. The chain joins TRBV4-1 to TRBJ2-1; D is uncertain. The CDR3 extends over 17 amino acids. Looked up from germline, CDR1 is MGHRA and CDR2 is YSYEKL. Trimming took off 1 base at V and 0 bases at J, with 13 bases between the two ends.